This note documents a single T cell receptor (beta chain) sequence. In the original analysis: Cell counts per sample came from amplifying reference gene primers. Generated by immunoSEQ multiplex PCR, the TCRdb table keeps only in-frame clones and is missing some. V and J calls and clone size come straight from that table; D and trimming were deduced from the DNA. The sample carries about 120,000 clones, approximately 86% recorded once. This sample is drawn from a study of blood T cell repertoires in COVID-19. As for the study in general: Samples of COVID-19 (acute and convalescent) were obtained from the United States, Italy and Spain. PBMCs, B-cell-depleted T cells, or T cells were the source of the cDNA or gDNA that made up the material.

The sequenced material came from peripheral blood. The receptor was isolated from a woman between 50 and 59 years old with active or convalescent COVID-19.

The CDR3 protein is CASSQGAGNQPQHF. CDR3 nucleotide sequence: TGTGCCAGCAGCCAAGGGGCAGGCAATCAGCCCCAGCATTTT. This chain uses TRBV4-2 with TRBJ1-5; D is uncertain. Trimming stripped 1 base from V and 2 bases from J, with 6 bases between. CDR3 length: 14 amino acids. CDR1 LGHNA and CDR2 YNFKEQ come from the germline V gene.